The 23 T cell receptor beta chains below all came from one sample that was sequenced in a study of T cells expressing NK-cell markers. From its re-call of the 5' RACE reads, TCRdb lists each CDR3 protein once, without DNA. The specimen's table records about 460,000 distinct CDR3 sequences. The specimen sequenced was blood T cells: a sorted CD56 or NKG2C T cell subset, CD4+ or CD8+ T cells, or bulk PBMC T cells (not recorded which). Receptors originate from a woman aged 45-59 years in good health.

This chain joins TRBV20-1 and TRBJ2-1; checking the TCRdb D call of TRBD1 is not possible without DNA. The V gene's germline CDR1 is DFQATT and CDR2 SNEGSKA (reference sequence). The CDR3 spans 14 residues. The CDR3: CSAPGAMDRNEQFF.

The chain uses TRBV29-1 and TRBJ1-1; TCRdb gives TRBD1 as the D gene, but with no DNA this cannot be confirmed. Germline assignment: CDR1 SQVTM and CDR2 ANQGSEA. CDR3 length: 14 residues. The CDR3 protein is CSARLGARNTEAFF.

The chain recombines TRBV2 with TRBJ2-7; TCRdb's D call, TRBD1, is unchecked because there is no DNA. Germline lookup yields CDR1 SNHLY and CDR2 FYNNEI. The CDR3 length is 14 residues. CDR3: CASRDRVSSYEQYF. Full variable domain (rest looked up from reference TRBV2 and TRBJ2-7): EPEVTQTPSHQVTQMGQEVILRCVPISNHLYFYWYRQILGQKVEFLVSFYNNEISEKSEIFDDQFSVERPDGSNFTLKIRSTKLEDSAMYFCASRDRVSSYEQYFGPGTRLTVT.

The chain carries TRBV12-3 or TRBV12-4 and TRBJ1-2. The CDR3 length is 14 residues. CDR3 in amino acids: CASSLGLSGYGYTF.

The chain joins TRBV3-1 to TRBJ2-7. The CDR3 has 14 residues. Per the germline V gene, CDR1 is LGHDT and CDR2 is YNNKEL (reference sequence). The CDR3 protein is CASSPEFNIYEQYF.

The rearrangement uses TRBV7-9 and TRBJ2-7; TCRdb indicates TRBD2, and absent DNA this call remains unverified. This CDR3 spans 15 amino acids. In germline, CDR1 is SEHNR, CDR2 FQNEAQ (reference sequence). CDR3 sequence: CASSLLGSRSYEQYF.

This chain joins TRBV5-1 and TRBJ2-1. The CDR3 is 14 residues long. The germline gives CDR1 SGHRS, CDR2 YFSETQ. The CDR3 spells CASRKEPSYNEQFF. Based on the CDR3 plus reference TRBV5-1 and TRBJ2-1, the full variable domain is KAGVTQTPRYLIKTRGQQVTLSCSPISGHRSVSWYQQTPGQGLQFLFEYFSETQRNKGNFPGRFSGRQFSNSRSEMNVSTLELGDSALYLCASRKEPSYNEQFFGPGTRLTVL.

The rearrangement uses TRBV30 and TRBJ2-5. This CDR3 comprises 13 residues. The V gene's germline CDR1 is GTSNPN and CDR2 SVGIG (reference sequence). The CDR3 protein is CAWSKGTGETQYF.

The V and J genes are TRBV12-3 or TRBV12-4 and TRBJ1-5; TCRdb names TRBD1, which stays unverified in the absence of DNA. The CDR3 has 13 amino acids. The CDR3 sequence: CASSNRGPGPQHF.

V gene TRBV7-8 combines with J gene TRBJ2-5; with no DNA, the TCRdb D assignment of TRBD1 cannot be verified. Germline CDR1 reads SGHVS; CDR2 reads FQNEAQ. CDR3 length equals 13 residues. This CDR3 is CASSGRTGETQYF. Full variable domain (outside the CDR3, taken from reference TRBV7-8 and TRBJ2-5): GAGVSQSPRYKVAKRGQDVALRCDPISGHVSLFWYQQALGQGPEFLTYFQNEAQLDKSGLPSDRFFAERPEGSVSTLKIQRTQQEDSAVYLCASSGRTGETQYFGPGTRLLVL.

V is TRBV4-1 and J is TRBJ2-6. This CDR3 has 16 amino acids. Germline CDR1 MGHRA, CDR2 YSYEKL. CDR3 sequence: CASSQGVGRGANVLTF.

CDR3 loop: CASSKYTLELNPNTGELFF. The rearrangement joins TRBV21-1 to TRBJ2-2. TRBV21-1 is described as a pseudogene. CDR3 length: 19 residues.

This chain joins TRBV6-5 and TRBJ2-3; TCRdb names TRBD2, which stays unverified in the absence of DNA. The CDR3 totals 17 residues. Germline CDR1 and CDR2: MNHEY and SVGAGI. The CDR3 reads CASSYDSAGGSTDTQYF.

The CDR3 loop reads CASSSMGGPNEQFF. The chain recombines TRBV9 with TRBJ2-1; TCRdb names TRBD2, which stays unverified in the absence of DNA. The germline V gene has CDR1 SGDLS and CDR2 YYNGEE. There are 14 residues in the CDR3. Filled out from reference TRBV9 and TRBJ2-1, the complete variable domain reads DSGVTQTPKHLITATGQRVTLRCSPRSGDLSVYWYQQSLDQGLQFLIQYYNGEERAKGNILERFSAQQFPDLHSELNLSSLELGDSALYFCASSSMGGPNEQFFGPGTRLTVL.

The rearrangement joins TRBV25-1 to TRBJ1-3. This CDR3 spans 15 amino acids. Germline CDR1 and CDR2: MGHDK and SYGVNS. The CDR3 loop is CASSEYTGSGNTIYF.

The CDR3 protein is CASGPGLAGEISYEQYF. The chain employs TRBV7-9 and TRBJ2-7; lacking DNA, the TRBD2 call made by TCRdb goes unchecked. The CDR3 sequence is 17 residues long. Germline CDR1 reads SEHNR; CDR2 reads FQNEAQ (reference sequence).

The chain recombines TRBV4-1 with TRBJ2-3; TCRdb returns TRBD2, unconfirmable since there is no DNA. The germline V gene encodes CDR1 MGHRA and CDR2 YSYEKL. The CDR3 sequence is 16 residues long. The CDR3 sequence: CASSHLGRREGDTQYF.

The V gene is TRBV20-1, the J gene TRBJ2-3; TCRdb calls TRBD1, which cannot be checked without DNA. Germline V CDR1 and CDR2: DFQATT, SNEGSKA (reference sequence). This CDR3 is 15 amino acids long. CDR3 amino acids: CSASRRIRALDTQYF.

The chain carries TRBV11-3 and TRBJ2-1; lacking DNA, the TRBD2 call made by TCRdb goes unchecked. The CDR3 is 16 amino acids. CDR1 SGHNT and CDR2 YENEEA come from the germline V gene. CDR3 amino acids: CASSPGPRLGVNEQFF.

The V call is TRBV30, the J call TRBJ2-7; the TCRdb D gene call, TRBD1, has no DNA to confirm it. The CDR3 is 14 residues long. Germline V gives CDR1 GTSNPN, CDR2 SVGIG (reference sequence). The CDR3 sequence is CAWRSLQGRQEQYF.

This chain connects TRBV6-6 to TRBJ1-3; as DNA is missing, the TRBD1 call by TCRdb cannot be tested. This CDR3 is built from 17 residues. The germline V gene has CDR1 MNHNY and CDR2 SVGAGI (reference sequence). The CDR3 here is CASRPTGRGASGNTIYF.

J is TRBJ2-7 and V is TRBV3-1; lacking DNA, the TRBD1 call made by TCRdb goes unchecked. The CDR3 is 13 residues long. CDR1 and CDR2 (germline): LGHDT, YNNKEL (reference sequence). The CDR3: CASSSGQGYEQYF.

The gene calls are TRBV12-3 or TRBV12-4 and TRBJ2-3; the D gene TCRdb calls, TRBD1, cannot be checked with no DNA. CDR3 length: 15 residues. The CDR3 loop reads CASSFGAGPTDTQYF.